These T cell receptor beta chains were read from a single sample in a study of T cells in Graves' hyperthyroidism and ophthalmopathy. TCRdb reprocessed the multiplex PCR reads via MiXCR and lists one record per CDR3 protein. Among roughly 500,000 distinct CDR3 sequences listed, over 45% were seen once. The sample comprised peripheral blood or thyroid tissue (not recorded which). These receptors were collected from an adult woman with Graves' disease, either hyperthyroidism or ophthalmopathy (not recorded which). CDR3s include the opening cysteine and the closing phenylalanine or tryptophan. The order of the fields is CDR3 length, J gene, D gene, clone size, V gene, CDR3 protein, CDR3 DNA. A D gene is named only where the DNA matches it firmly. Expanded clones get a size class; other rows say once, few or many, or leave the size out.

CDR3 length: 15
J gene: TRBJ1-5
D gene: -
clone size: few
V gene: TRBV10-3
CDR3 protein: CACSESGYSNQPQHF
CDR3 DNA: TGTGCCTGCAGTGAGTCCGGATATAGCAATCAGCCCCAGCATTTT

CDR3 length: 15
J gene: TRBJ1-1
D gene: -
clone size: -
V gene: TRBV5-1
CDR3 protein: CASSGGVGARVEAFF
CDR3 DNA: TGCGCCAGCAGCGGCGGTGTGGGGGCGCGAGTTGAAGCTTTCTTT

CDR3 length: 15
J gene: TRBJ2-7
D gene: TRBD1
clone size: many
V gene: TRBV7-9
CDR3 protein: CASSSRDRDIGEQYF
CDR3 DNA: TGTGCCAGCAGCTCCCGGGACAGGGACATAGGCGAGCAGTACTTC

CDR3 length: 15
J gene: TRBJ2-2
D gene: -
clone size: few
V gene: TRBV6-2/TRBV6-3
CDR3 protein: CASSLGAGDTGELFF
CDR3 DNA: TGTGCCAGCAGTTTGGGGGCCGGGGACACCGGGGAGCTGTTTTTT

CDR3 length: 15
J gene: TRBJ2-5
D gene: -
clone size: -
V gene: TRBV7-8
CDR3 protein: CASSLGWDPGETQYF
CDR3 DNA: TGTGCCAGCAGCTTAGGGTGGGACCCCGGGGAGACCCAGTACTTC

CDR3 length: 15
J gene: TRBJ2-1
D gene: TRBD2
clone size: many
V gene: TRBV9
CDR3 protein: CASSVISGRSNEQFF
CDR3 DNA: TGTGCCAGCAGCGTAATTAGCGGGAGGTCAAATGAGCAGTTCTTC

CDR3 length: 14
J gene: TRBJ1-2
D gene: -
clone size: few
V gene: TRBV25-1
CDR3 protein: CASSLGLGRSAYTF
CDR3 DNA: TGTGCCAGCAGTCTAGGACTGGGAAGATCTGCCTACACCTTC

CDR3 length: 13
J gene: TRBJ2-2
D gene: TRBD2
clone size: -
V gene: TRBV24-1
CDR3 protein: CATGLARPGELFF
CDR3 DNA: TGTGCCACCGGACTAGCGCGTCCCGGGGAGCTGTTTTTT

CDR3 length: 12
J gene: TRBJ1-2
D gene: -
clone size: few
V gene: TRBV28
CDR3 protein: CASSLRVAGYTF
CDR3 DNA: TGTGCCAGCAGTTTAAGGGTTGCGGGCTACACCTTC

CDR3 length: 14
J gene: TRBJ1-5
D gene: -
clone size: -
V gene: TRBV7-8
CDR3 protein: CASSGGPSNQPQHF
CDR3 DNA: TGTGCCAGCAGTGGGGGACCCAGCAATCAGCCCCAGCATTTT

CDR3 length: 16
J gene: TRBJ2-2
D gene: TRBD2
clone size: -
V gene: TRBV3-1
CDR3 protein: CASSQERERRTGELFF
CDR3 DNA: TGTGCCAGCAGCCAAGAGCGGGAGAGACGCACCGGGGAGCTGTTTTTT

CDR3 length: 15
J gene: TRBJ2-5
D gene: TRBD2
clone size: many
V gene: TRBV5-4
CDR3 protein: CASSSSSGSGETQYF
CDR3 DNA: TGTGCCAGCAGCTCGTCCAGCGGGAGCGGAGAGACCCAGTACTTC

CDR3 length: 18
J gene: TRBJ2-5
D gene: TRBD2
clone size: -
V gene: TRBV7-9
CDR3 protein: CASSQGELAGGSGETQHF
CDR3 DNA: TGTGCCAGCAGCCAAGGGGAACTAGCGGGAGGGTCGGGGGAGACCCAGCACTTC

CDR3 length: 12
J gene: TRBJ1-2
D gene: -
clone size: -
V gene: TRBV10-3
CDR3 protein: CAISDQGYGYTF
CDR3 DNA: TGTGCCATCAGTGACCAGGGCTATGGCTACACCTTC

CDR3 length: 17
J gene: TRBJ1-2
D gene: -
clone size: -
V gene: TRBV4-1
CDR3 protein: CASSQEYGAGVAYGYTF
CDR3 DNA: TGCGCCAGCAGCCAAGAGTACGGTGCGGGGGTCGCCTATGGCTACACCTTC

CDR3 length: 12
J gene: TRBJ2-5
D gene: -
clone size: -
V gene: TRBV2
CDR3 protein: CASSGQMETQYF
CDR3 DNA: TGTGCCAGCAGTGGGCAAATGGAGACCCAGTACTTC

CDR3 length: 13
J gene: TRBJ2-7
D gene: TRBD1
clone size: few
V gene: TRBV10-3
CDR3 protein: CASRGPLSYEQYF
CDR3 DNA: TGTGCCAGCAGGGGGCCCTTATCCTACGAGCAGTACTTC

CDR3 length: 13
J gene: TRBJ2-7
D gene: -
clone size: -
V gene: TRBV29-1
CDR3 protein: CSVAYRSSYEQYF
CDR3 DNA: TGCAGCGTTGCTTACAGGAGCTCCTACGAGCAGTACTTC

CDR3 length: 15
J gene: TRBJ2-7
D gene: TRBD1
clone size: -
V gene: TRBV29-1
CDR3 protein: CSVKPDREYSYEQYF
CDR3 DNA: TGCAGCGTGAAACCGGACAGGGAATACTCCTACGAGCAGTACTTC

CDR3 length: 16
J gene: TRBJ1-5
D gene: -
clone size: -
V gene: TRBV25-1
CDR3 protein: CASSRFPRVVSQPQHF
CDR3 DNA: TGTGCCAGCAGTCGATTCCCCAGGGTTGTAAGTCAGCCCCAGCATTTT

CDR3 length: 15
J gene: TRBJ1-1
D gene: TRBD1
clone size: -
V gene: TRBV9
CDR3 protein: CASSVDGTVDTEAFF
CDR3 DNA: TGTGCCAGCAGCGTAGACGGGACAGTGGACACTGAAGCTTTCTTT

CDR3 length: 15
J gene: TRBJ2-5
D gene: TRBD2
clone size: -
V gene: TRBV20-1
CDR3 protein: CSAYYGTSWRGTQYF
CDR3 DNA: TGCAGTGCTTACTACGGGACTAGCTGGCGGGGAACCCAGTACTTC

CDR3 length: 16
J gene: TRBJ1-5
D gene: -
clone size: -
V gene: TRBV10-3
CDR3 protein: CANRQGMNTEGQPQHF
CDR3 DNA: TGTGCCAACCGACAAGGGATGAACACTGAAGGTCAGCCCCAGCATTTT

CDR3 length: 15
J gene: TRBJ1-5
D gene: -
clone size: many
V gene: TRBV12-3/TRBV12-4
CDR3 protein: CASSPGAGVGQPQHF
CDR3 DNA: TGTGCCAGCAGCCCCGGGGCAGGGGTCGGTCAGCCCCAGCATTTT

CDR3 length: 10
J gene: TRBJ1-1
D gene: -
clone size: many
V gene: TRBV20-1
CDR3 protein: CTATPSTAFF
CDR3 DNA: TGCACCGCGACACCTTCTACGGCTTTCTTT

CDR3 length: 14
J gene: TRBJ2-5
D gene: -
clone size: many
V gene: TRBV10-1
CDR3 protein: CASSESTAQETQYF
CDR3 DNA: TGCGCCAGCAGTGAGTCCACGGCCCAAGAGACCCAGTACTTC

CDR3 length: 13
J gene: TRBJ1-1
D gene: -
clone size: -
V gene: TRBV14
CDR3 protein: CASSHHQMTEAFF
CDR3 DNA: TGTGCCAGCAGCCACCACCAAATGACCGAAGCTTTCTTT

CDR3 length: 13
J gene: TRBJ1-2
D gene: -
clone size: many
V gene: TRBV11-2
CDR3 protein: CASSLGARYGYTF
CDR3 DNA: TGTGCCAGCAGCTTAGGGGCTCGCTATGGCTACACCTTC

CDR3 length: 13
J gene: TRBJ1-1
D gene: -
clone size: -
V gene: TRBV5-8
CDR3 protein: CASSLDGYSEAFF
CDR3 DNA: TGTGCCAGCAGCTTGGACGGGTATTCTGAAGCTTTCTTT